This T cell receptor beta chain derives from a study of beta chain features in type 1 diabetes. Background on the study: On cell yields, gender and age, patients and healthy donors were similar. Study-wide points: Any PCR bias toward short templates would affect both groups alike.

One heparinised draw, averaging about 110 mL, was taken per donor. V lost 4 bases to trimming and J lost 5 bases; unmatched junction nucleotides: 12. The CDR3 is 17 amino acids. The germline V gene has CDR1 SGHKS and CDR2 YYEKEE (reference sequence). Turning to this clone: The target antigen is unknown.

Expressed TCRB transcripts were sequenced because the entire RNA isolate underwent reverse transcription. Some 4 million reads on average were seen across naive, central memory and regulatory T cell samples. Sequencing used immunoSEQ multiplex PCR; TCRdb keeps in-frame clones, though not all of them. In the table there are 900,000 or so clones, under 20% of which are singletons. J is TRBJ2-1 and V is TRBV5-5; 10 bases match TRBD1. What was sequenced was naive CD4+ T cells from blood. This TCR was recovered from a woman between 18 and 30 years old in good health. For the CDR3, the DNA is TGTGCCAGCAGCCTCGGGTTGGGACAGGGGAGCAACAATGAGCAGTTCTTC. It encodes CASSLGLGQGSNNEQFF.